Given below is one T cell receptor delta chain in context. This clone's antigen is unknown. Base-call qualities are not available, and no considerably larger clone is one nucleotide away. Library preparation was by multiplex PCR. Genomic DNA was amplified with a 32-plex assay using primers for all 8 TRDV and 4 TRDJ genes covering the CDR3. A 12-nucleotide UMI was attached over roughly 3 barcoding PCR cycles, and a second PCR was then run with Illumina adapter primers. Libraries were purified with AMPure XP beads and quality-checked on a Fragment Analyzer with the HS NGS Fragment kit. The sequencing was run with an Illumina MiniSeq mid-output kit, including about 20% PhiX, and 150 cycles of paired-end reads. Turning to the authors' computational methods: MIGEC version 1.2.9 was used to process the reads, grouping the reads by UMI and building error-corrected consensus sequences. Post-processing used modified VDJtools version 1.2.1 scripts and the tcR R package. The public reads were reprocessed by TCRdb using CATT, and rows of matching DNA were later combined. The V and J calls and clone size are TCRdb's, not the authors'. Within this sample are 1,500 to 2,000 delta-chain clones, with around 12% of them counted one time only. Roughly 58% of the sample lies in the top ten.

The CDR3 goes from the cysteine to the phenylalanine over 17 residues. Left in the record is the CDR3 DNA by itself, 51 bases read in frame from the first base. The record originates from a study of DNA immune sequencing with unique molecular identifiers (dated by TCRdb to about 2020). About the study as a whole: Using immunomagnetic cell separation, gammadelta T cells were enriched from buffy coats, and the genomic DNA of these cells was sequenced. Fluorescence-activated cell sorting was used to enrich gammadelta T cells from PBMC of nine to ten healthy individuals. To compare enriched and non-enriched samples, about 100 ng of enriched gammadelta T-cell DNA and 1 ug of non-enriched PBMC DNA were sequenced. An ultrasensitive DNA-based TRD repertoire sequencing method using PCR-introduced unique molecular identifiers was developed and validated in the study. Validation of the sequencing method was done both on synthetic reference molecules and on blood samples taken from healthy individuals. Donors were healthy individuals, with approximately ten donors profiled from sorted peripheral blood gammadelta T cells.

The paper's findings and limits, for the study overall: The primer-based approach cannot detect novel TRD sequences that are not targeted by the primers. TRD repertoire diversity varied between healthy donors, with several donors highly oligoclonal where top 5 clonotypes exceeded half of productive molecules. Among clonotypes in healthy donors, TRDV2 paired with TRDJ1 was identified as the most common TRD rearrangement.

Although no V gene was called, TRDJ1 is the J gene; the table's TRDD3 call for D was not verified on the DNA. This receptor was taken from a human donor in good health. Sequenced material: gamma-delta T cells enriched from blood buffy coat, or unenriched PBMCs (not recorded which). The sequenced DNA: TGTGCTCTTGGGGAACTGGGGGCTGGGGGATACACCCTCGGACTCATCTTT. Translated, this gives CALGELGAGGYTLGLIF.